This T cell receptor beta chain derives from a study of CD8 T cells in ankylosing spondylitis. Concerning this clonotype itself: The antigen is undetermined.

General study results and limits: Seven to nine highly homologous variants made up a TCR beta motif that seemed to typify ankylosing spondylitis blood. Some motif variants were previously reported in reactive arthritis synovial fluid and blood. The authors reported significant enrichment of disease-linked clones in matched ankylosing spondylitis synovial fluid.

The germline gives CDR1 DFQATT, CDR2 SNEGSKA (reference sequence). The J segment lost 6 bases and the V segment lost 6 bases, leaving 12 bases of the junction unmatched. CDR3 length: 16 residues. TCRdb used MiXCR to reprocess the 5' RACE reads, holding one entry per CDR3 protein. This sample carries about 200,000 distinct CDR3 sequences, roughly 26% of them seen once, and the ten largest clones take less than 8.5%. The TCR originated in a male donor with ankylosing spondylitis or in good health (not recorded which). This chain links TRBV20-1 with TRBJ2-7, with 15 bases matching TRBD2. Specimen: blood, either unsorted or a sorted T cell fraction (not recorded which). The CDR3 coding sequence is TGCAGTGCCGCAAAGCCGGGACTAGCGGGAGGAACCGAGCAGTACTTC. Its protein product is CSAAKPGLAGGTEQYF.